This T cell receptor (beta chain) derives from a study of blood T cell repertoires in COVID-19. Libraries were prepared by immunoSEQ multiplex PCR; TCRdb keeps only in-frame clonotypes and omits some of them. The sample lists some 120,000 clones, approximately 80% occurring once. Germline V gene lookup returns CDR1 LGHNA and CDR2 YNFKEQ. The CDR3 spans 14 residues. V shed 2 bases and J 3 bases; nucleotides not matched to a gene: 4. This chain joins TRBV4-2 and TRBJ2-7, with TRBD2 matching 7 bases. The sequenced sample consisted of peripheral blood. The sequence was obtained from a woman aged 45 to 65 with acute or convalescent COVID-19. The CDR3 DNA is TGTGCCAGCAGCCAAACTGGGGGGGACTACGAGCAGTACTTC. The encoded protein is CASSQTGGDYEQYF.